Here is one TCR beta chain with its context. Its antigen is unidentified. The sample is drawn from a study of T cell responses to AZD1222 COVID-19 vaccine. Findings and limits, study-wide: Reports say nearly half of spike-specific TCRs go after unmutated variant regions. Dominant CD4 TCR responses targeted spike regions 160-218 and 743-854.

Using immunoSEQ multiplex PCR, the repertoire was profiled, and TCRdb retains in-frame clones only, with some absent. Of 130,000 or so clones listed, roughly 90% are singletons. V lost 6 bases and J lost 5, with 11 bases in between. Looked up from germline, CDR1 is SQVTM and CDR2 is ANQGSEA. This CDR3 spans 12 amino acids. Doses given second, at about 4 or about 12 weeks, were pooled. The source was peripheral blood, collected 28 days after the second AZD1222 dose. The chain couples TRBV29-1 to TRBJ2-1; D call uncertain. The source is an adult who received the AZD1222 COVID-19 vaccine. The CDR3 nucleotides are TGCAGCGTAGACAACCTACACAATGAGCAGTTCTTC. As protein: CSVDNLHNEQFF.